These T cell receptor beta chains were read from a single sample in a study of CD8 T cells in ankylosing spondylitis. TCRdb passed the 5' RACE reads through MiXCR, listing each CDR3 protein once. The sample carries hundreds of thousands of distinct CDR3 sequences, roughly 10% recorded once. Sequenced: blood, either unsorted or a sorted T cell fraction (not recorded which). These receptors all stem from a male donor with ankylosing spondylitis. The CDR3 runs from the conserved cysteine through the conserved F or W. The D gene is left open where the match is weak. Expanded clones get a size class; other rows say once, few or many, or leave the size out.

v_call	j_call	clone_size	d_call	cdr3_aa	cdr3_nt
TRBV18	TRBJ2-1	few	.	CASSPRRTNEQFF	TGTGCCAGCTCACCACGTCGGACCAATGAGCAGTTCTTC
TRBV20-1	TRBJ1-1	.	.	CSAFPRADTEAFF	TGCAGTGCCTTCCCCAGGGCGGACACTGAAGCTTTCTTT
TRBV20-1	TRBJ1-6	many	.	CSAATGFSSPLHF	TGCAGTGCCGCGACAGGTTTTTCATCACCCCTCCACTTT
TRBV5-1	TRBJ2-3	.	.	CASSFGTSTDTQYF	TGCGCCAGCAGCTTCGGGACTAGCACAGATACGCAGTATTTT
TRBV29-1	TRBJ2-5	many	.	CSVEYGRSQETQYF	TGCAGCGTTGAGTATGGACGGTCACAAGAGACCCAGTACTTC
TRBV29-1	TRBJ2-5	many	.	CSVARGEVETQYF	TGCAGCGTTGCCAGGGGTGAGGTGGAGACCCAGTACTTC
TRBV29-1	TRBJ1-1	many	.	CSVDLNGGGTEAFF	TGCAGCGTTGATCTGAATGGGGGGGGCACTGAAGCTTTCTTT
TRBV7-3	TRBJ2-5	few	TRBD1	CASSPSTGAQYF	TGTGCCAGCAGCCCCTCGACAGGGGCCCAGTACTTC
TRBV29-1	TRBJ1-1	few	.	CSPTLQANTEAFF	TGCAGCCCGACCCTTCAGGCGAACACTGAAGCTTTCTTT
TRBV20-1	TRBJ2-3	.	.	CSAARGAGTDTQYF	TGCAGTGCTGCCCGCGGGGCCGGCACAGATACGCAGTATTTT
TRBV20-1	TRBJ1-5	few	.	CSARETANQPQHF	TGCAGTGCTAGAGAGACAGCGAATCAGCCCCAGCATTTT
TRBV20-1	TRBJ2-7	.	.	CSALAPTTGNYEQYF	TGCAGTGCCCTGGCCCCAACAACAGGGAATTACGAGCAGTACTTC
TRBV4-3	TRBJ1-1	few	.	CASSQELGDTEAFF	TGCGCCAGCAGCCAAGAGTTGGGGGACACTGAAGCTTTCTTT
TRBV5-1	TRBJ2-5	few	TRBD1	CASSLAEGAQETQYF	TGCGCCAGCAGCTTGGCCGAGGGGGCCCAAGAGACCCAGTACTTC
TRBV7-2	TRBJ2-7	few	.	CASSVQTDSYEQYF	TGTGCCAGCAGCGTACAGACAGATTCCTACGAGCAGTACTTC
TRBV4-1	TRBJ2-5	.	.	CASSQGLREETQYF	TGCGCCAGCAGCCAAGGACTGCGGGAAGAGACCCAGTACTTC
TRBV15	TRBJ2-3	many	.	CATRVGGVDTQYF	TGTGCCACCAGGGTTGGGGGCGTAGATACGCAGTATTTT
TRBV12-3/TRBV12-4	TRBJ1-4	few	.	CASSLRGALFF	TGTGCCAGCAGTTTGCGAGGCGCACTGTTTTTT
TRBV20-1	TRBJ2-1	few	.	CSAARSEPYNEQFF	TGCAGTGCCGCTAGATCCGAGCCATACAATGAGCAGTTCTTC
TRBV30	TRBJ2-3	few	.	CAWGLLADTQYF	TGTGCCTGGGGGCTCCTAGCGGATACGCAGTATTTT
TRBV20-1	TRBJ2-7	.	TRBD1	CSASRQGESYEQYF	TGCAGTGCATCTCGACAGGGGGAATCCTACGAGCAGTACTTC
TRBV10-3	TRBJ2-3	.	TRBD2	CAISPGLAGFTDTQYF	TGTGCCATCAGCCCGGGACTAGCGGGTTTCACAGATACGCAGTATTTT
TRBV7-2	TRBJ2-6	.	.	CASTPGAGANVLTF	TGTGCCAGTACCCCAGGGGCTGGGGCCAACGTCCTGACTTTC
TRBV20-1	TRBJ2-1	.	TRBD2	CSAKRGLAEYNEQFF	TGCAGTGCCAAAAGAGGACTAGCGGAGTACAATGAGCAGTTCTTC
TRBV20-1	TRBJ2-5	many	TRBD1	CSARPGQVDGTQYF	TGCAGTGCTAGACCGGGACAGGTCGACGGGACCCAGTACTTC
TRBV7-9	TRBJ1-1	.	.	CASSFSGVSSTEAFF	TGTGCCAGCAGCTTTTCGGGGGTAAGCAGCACTGAAGCTTTCTTT
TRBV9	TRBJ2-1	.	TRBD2	CASSVGELAGVHEQFF	TGTGCCAGCAGCGTAGGAGAGTTAGCGGGAGTACATGAGCAGTTCTTC
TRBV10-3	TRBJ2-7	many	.	CAISPTGTVNEQYF	TGTGCCATCAGTCCAACCGGGACGGTGAACGAGCAGTACTTC
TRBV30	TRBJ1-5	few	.	CAWSVGTFNQPQHF	TGTGCCTGGAGTGTAGGGACTTTCAATCAGCCCCAGCATTTT
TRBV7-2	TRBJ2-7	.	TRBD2	CASSSPGTSRLYEQYF	TGTGCCAGCAGCTCGCCCGGGACTAGCAGACTTTACGAGCAGTACTTC
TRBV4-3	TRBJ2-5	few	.	CASSQEPRIEGGETQYF	TGCGCCAGCAGCCAAGAGCCCCGCATCGAGGGGGGAGAGACCCAGTACTTC
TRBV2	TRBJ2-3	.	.	CASSERGDASTDMQYF	TGTGCCAGCAGTGAAAGGGGAGATGCTAGCACAGATATGCAGTATTTT
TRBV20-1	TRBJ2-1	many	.	CSARGDTYNEQFF	TGCAGTGCTCGAGGAGACACGTACAATGAGCAGTTCTTC
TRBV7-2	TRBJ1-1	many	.	CASSLAGRMNTEAFF	TGTGCCAGCAGCTTAGCAGGGAGGATGAACACTGAAGCTTTCTTT
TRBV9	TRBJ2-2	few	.	CASSRDGSGELFF	TGTGCCAGCAGCCGCGACGGTTCCGGGGAGCTGTTTTTT
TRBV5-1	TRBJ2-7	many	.	CASSVDGTLEQYF	TGCGCCAGCAGCGTGGACGGCACCCTGGAGCAGTACTTC
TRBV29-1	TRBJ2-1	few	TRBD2	CSVEWGGRRYNEQFF	TGCAGCGTTGAATGGGGCGGGAGACGTTACAATGAGCAGTTCTTC
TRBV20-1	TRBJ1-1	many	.	CSARDRKNTEAFF	TGCAGTGCTAGAGACAGGAAGAACACTGAAGCTTTCTTT
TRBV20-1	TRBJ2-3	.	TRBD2	CSARVGTRDYGNTQYF	TGCAGTGCTAGAGTTGGGACTAGGGATTACGGAAATACGCAGTATTTT
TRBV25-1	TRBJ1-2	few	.	CASSEQRGDGYTF	TGTGCCAGCAGTGAACAAAGGGGAGATGGCTACACCTTC
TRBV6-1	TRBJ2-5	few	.	CASSDRSTQETQYF	TGTGCCAGCAGTGATAGGTCAACCCAAGAGACCCAGTACTTC
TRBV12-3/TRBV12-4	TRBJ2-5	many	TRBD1	CASKGTGEETQYF	TGTGCCAGCAAGGGGACAGGGGAAGAGACCCAGTACTTC
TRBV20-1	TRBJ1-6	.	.	CSASFIPYNSPLHF	TGCAGTGCTAGTTTTATCCCCTATAATTCACCCCTCCACTTT